This T cell receptor (beta chain) was recovered during a study of T cells in women clearing cervical HPV infection. Sequencing was performed with immunoSEQ multiplex PCR; in TCRdb, only in-frame clones are kept and a portion is missing. The sample shows tens of thousands of clones, and 5% to 7% sits with its ten largest clones. Comments on this clone: The CDR3 end falls 3 residues outside the read, so it is completed with the germline J gene.

This CDR3 region has 15 residues. Germline CDR1 is MNHNS and CDR2 is SASEGT. The trim removed 4 bases at V and 7 bases at J, leaving 8 bases unmatched. Material for sequencing was blood buffy coat. The receptor's source is a woman aged 18 to 75 with a cervical HPV16 infection that either progressed to CIN3+ or cleared (not recorded which). V is TRBV6-1 and J is TRBJ2-1, with 9 nucleotides matching TRBD2. The CDR3 here is CASSVGGRESNEQFF. The covered CDR3 bases are TGTGCCAGCAGTGTTGGCGGGAGGGAGTCTAATGAG.